This passage covers 10 T cell receptor beta chains from one sample sequenced in a study of Graves' ophthalmopathy and Graves' hyperthyroidism. Transcripts of RNA were the source for amplifying TCR beta CDR3 regions. Following a first-round RT-PCR that used HTBI primers, a second-round multiplex PCR was carried out. TCRdb re-analysed the multiplex PCR reads in MiXCR, keeping a single row per CDR3 protein. The data contain about 700,000 distinct CDR3 sequences, roughly 41% of them singletons. What was sequenced was peripheral blood. The receptors were sampled from an adult man with Graves' ophthalmopathy.

This clonotype was recorded once. A much larger clone lies a single base off, so this may be a read error. This chain links TRBV20-1 with TRBJ1-4; no reliable D call. This CDR3 has 13 residues. In germline, CDR1 is DFQATT, CDR2 SNEGSKA (reference sequence). The CDR3 region has the DNA TGCAGTGCTAGAGAGGGGTCTAATGAAAAACTGTCTTTT. Encoded protein: CSAREGSNEKLSF.

The rearrangement joins TRBV7-2 to TRBJ1-1, with 9 bases identical to TRBD1. The CDR3 consists of 14 residues. V dropped 1 base and J dropped 6; count of bases not matched to a gene: 3. Germline V gene lookup returns CDR1 SGHTA and CDR2 FQGNSA. The CDR3 coding sequence is TGTGCCAGCAGCTTAGTGGGACAGGGACCTGAAGCTTTCTTT. Translating gives CASSLVGQGPEAFF.

On this clonotype itself: A much larger clone differs by one base, so this may be a read error. The CDR3 nucleotides read TGTGTCACCAGTGACTCCGGGACAGGGTTCGAGACCCAGTACTTC. It specifies CVTSDSGTGFETQYF. The V and J genes are TRBV24-1 and TRBJ2-5; TRBD1 agrees at 9 bases. The length of the CDR3 is 15 residues. CDR1 and CDR2 (germline): KGHDR, SFDVKD.

This clonotype was found many times. The genes are TRBV2 and TRBJ1-3; 8 bases line up with TRBD1. Germline trimming cut 4 bases from V and 4 bases from J; bases unmatched to any gene: 6. The CDR3 is 15 residues long. Per germline, CDR1 SNHLY and CDR2 FYNNEI. CDR3 bases: TGTGCCAGCAGTGCGGACAGGGTGGACGGAAACACCATATATTTT. It translates to CASSADRVDGNTIYF.

This chain links TRBV6-5 with TRBJ2-5; D is perhaps TRBD2 (6 bases). This CDR3 contains 15 residues. V was clipped by 0 bases and J by 2 bases, with 10 bases between them. In germline, CDR1 is MNHEY, CDR2 SVGAGI. The CDR3 DNA is TGTGCCAGCAGTTACTCGGGGGGAAGTCAAGAGACCCAGTACTTC. Residues: CASSYSGGSQETQYF.

On this clonotype: Since a much larger clone is just one base distant, this may be a read error. The CDR3 does not end in the conserved phenylalanine or tryptophan, so this is likely a read error. This sequence joins TRBV19 and TRBJ2-7, with 8 bases matching TRBD1. Per germline, CDR1 LNHDA and CDR2 SQIVND (reference sequence). The CDR3 extends over 15 amino acids. The trim removed 5 bases at V and 4 bases at J, leaving 10 bases unmatched. CDR3 coding DNA: TGTGCCAGTAGTCGAACCGGGACAGGCGAATACGAGCAGTACCTC. Protein product: CASSRTGTGEYEQYL.

The chain uses TRBV7-9 and TRBJ2-7; 8 bases match TRBD1. This CDR3 spans 16 amino acids. Trimming at V came to 1 base and at J to 6 bases, leaving 11 bases not matched to a gene. Germline CDR1 is SEHNR and CDR2 is FQNEAQ (reference sequence). CDR3 in DNA: TGTGCCAGCAGCTTAGTAGCGCAGGGGGCTTATTTCGAGCAGTACTTC. Protein: CASSLVAQGAYFEQYF.

In its sample, this clonotype was seen once. The chain employs TRBV24-1 and TRBJ1-5; weak D call: TRBD1 (6 bases). V shed 9 bases and J shed 5 bases, with 13 bases lying between them. The V gene's germline CDR1 is KGHDR and CDR2 SFDVKD. The CDR3 runs 13 residues. In DNA, the CDR3 is TGTGCCACCCATGGGGCAGGGGATCAGCCCCAGCATTTT. It is translated as CATHGAGDQPQHF.

The chain uses TRBV5-1 and TRBJ2-2, with 11 bases fitting TRBD1. This CDR3 is 18 amino acids long. CDR1 and CDR2 from the germline V gene are SGHRS and YFSETQ. V trimming: 4 bases; J trimming: 4 bases; junction bases outside the gene matches: 12. The chain's CDR3 is CASSGAFIGTGGTGELFF. The DNA of the CDR3 is TGCGCCAGCAGCGGAGCTTTTATCGGGACAGGGGGCACCGGGGAGCTGTTTTTT. Complete variable domain (other parts from reference TRBV5-1 and TRBJ2-2): KAGVTQTPRYLIKTRGQQVTLSCSPISGHRSVSWYQQTPGQGLQFLFEYFSETQRNKGNFPGRFSGRQFSNSRSEMNVSTLELGDSALYLCASSGAFIGTGGTGELFFGEGSRLTVL.

The V gene is TRBV19, the J gene TRBJ2-5, with D uncertain. Germline V gene lookup returns CDR1 LNHDA and CDR2 SQIVND (reference sequence). With 6 bases removed from V and 5 bases from J, the gap between germline ends came to 16 bases. The length of the CDR3 is 14 residues. CDR3 sequence (DNA): TGTGCCAGTAGGAGGACGGGCACGAGGGAGACCCAGTACTTC. This codes for CASRRTGTRETQYF. Based on the CDR3 plus reference TRBV19 and TRBJ2-5, the full variable domain is DGGITQSPKYLFRKEGQNVTLSCEQNLNHDAMYWYRQDPGQGLRLIYYSQIVNDFQKGDIAEGYSVSREKKESFPLTVTSAQKNPTAFYLCASRRTGTRETQYFGPGTRLLVL.